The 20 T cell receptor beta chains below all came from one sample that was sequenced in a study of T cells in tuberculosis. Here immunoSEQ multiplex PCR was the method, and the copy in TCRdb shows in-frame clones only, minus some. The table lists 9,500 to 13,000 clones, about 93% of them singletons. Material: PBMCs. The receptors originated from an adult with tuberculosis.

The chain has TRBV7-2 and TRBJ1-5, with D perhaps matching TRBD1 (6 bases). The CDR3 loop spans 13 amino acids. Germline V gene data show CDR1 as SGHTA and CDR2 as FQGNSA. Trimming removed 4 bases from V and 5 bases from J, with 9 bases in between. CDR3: CASSSNRDQPQHF. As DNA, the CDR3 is TGTGCCAGCAGCTCCAACAGGGATCAGCCCCAGCATTTT.

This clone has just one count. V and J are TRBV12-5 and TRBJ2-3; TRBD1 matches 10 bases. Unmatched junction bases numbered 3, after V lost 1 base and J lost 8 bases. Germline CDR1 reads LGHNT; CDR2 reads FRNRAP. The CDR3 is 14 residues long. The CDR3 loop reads CASGLGQGAGTQYF. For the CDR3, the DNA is TGTGCTAGTGGTTTGGGACAGGGGGCGGGTACGCAGTATTTT.

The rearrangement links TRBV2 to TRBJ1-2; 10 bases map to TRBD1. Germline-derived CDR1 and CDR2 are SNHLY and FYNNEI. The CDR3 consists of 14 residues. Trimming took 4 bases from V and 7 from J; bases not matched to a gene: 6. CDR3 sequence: CASSVGTGVRGYTF. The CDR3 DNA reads TGTGCCAGCAGTGTGGGGACAGGGGTGCGTGGCTACACCTTC.

CDR3 sequence (DNA): TGTGCCAGCAGCGGGACTAGCGGGATGGGCGAGCAGTACTTC. It encodes CASSGTSGMGEQYF. V gene TRBV11-1 combines with J gene TRBJ2-7; 13 nucleotides match TRBD2. Germline CDR1 and CDR2: SGHAT and FQDESV (reference sequence). This CDR3 region has 14 residues. V was pared by 5 bases and J by 6 bases, with 4 bases of the junction left unmatched.

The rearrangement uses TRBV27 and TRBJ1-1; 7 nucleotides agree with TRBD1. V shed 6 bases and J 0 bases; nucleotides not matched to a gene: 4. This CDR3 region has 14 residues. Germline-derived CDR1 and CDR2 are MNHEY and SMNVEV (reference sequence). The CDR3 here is CASSWDSLNTEAFF. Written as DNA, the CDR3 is TGTGCCAGCAGCTGGGACAGTTTGAACACTGAAGCTTTCTTT.

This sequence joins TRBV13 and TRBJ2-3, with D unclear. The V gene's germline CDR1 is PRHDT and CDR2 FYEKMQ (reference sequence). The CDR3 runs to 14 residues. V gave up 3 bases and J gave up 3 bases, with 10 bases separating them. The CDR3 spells CASSFESFTDTQYF. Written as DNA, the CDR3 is TGTGCCAGCAGCTTCGAGAGTTTTACAGATACGCAGTATTTT.

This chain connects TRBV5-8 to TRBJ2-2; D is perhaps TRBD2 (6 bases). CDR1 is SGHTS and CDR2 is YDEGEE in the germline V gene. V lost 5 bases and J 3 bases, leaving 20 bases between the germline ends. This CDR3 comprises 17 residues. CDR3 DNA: TGTGCCAGCAGATCGGGTCGGGGGACGGCCCACACCGGGGAGCTGTTTTTT. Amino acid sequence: CASRSGRGTAHTGELFF.

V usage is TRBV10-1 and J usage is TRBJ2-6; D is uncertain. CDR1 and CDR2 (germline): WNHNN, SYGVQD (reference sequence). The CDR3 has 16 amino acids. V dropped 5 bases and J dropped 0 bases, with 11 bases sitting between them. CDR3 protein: CASSKTGFSGANVLTF. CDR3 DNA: TGCGCCAGCAGTAAGACGGGTTTCTCTGGGGCCAACGTCCTGACTTTC.

The chain's CDR3 is CASSLDPPRGANYGYTF. In nucleotides, the CDR3 is TGTGCCAGCAGCTTAGATCCCCCCAGGGGGGCTAACTATGGCTACACCTTC. This chain uses TRBV11-2 with TRBJ1-2; TRBD1 aligns across 7 bases. Germline CDR1 reads SGHAT; CDR2 reads FQNNGV. CDR3 length equals 17 residues. V dropped 0 bases and J dropped 0; count of bases not matched to a gene: 7. Full variable domain (missing parts from reference TRBV11-2 and TRBJ1-2): EAGVAQSPRYKIIEKRQSVAFWCNPISGHATLYWYQQILGQGPKLLIQFQNNGVVDDSQLPKDRFSAERLKGVDSTLKIQPAKLEDSAVYLCASSLDPPRGANYGYTFGSGTRLTVV.

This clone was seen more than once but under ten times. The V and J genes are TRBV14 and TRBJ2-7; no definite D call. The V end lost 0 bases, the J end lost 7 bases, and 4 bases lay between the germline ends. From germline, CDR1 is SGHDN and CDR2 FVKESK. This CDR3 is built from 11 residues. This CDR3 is CASSQDREQYF. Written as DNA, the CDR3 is TGTGCCAGCAGCCAAGACAGGGAGCAGTACTTC.

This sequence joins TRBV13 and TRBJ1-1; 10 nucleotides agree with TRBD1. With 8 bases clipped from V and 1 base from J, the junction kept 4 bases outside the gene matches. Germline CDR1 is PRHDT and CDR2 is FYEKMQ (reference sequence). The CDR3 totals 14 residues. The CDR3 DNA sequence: TGTGCCAGCGGGACAGGGGTTCCGAACACTGAAGCTTTCTTT. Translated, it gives CASGTGVPNTEAFF.

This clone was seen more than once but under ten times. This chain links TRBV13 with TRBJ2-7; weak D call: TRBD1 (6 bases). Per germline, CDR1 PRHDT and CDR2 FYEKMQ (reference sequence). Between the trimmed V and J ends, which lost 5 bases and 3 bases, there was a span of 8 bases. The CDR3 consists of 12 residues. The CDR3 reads CASSRGGYEQYF. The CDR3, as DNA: TGTGCCAGCAGCCGAGGGGGCTACGAGCAGTACTTC. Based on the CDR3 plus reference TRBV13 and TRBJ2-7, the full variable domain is AAGVIQSPRHLIKEKRETATLKCYPIPRHDTVYWYQQGPGQDPQFLISFYEKMQSDKGSIPDRFSAQQFSDYHSELNMSSLELGDSALYFCASSRGGYEQYFGPGTRLTVT.

The CDR3 coding sequence is TGCAGCGTTCCCCCGGGGACTAGCGGTACCTACGAGCAGTACTTC. Protein: CSVPPGTSGTYEQYF. The V and J genes are TRBV29-1 and TRBJ2-7; 11 nucleotides agree with TRBD2. V trimming: 5 bases; J trimming: 2 bases; junction bases outside the gene matches: 8. This CDR3 region has 15 residues. Germline V gene sequence: CDR1 SQVTM, CDR2 ANQGSEA.

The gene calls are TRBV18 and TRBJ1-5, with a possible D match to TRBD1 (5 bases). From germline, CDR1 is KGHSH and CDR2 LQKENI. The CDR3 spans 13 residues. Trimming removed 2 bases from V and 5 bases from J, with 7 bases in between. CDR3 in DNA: TGTGCCAGCTCACCAGGGGCACATCAGCCCCAGCATTTT. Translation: CASSPGAHQPQHF.

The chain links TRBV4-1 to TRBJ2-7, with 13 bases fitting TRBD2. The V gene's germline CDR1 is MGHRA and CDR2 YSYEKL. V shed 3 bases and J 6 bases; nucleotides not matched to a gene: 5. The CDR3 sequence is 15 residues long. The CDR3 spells CASSHQGLAGSEQYF. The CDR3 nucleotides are TGCGCCAGCAGCCACCAGGGACTAGCGGGAAGCGAGCAGTACTTC.

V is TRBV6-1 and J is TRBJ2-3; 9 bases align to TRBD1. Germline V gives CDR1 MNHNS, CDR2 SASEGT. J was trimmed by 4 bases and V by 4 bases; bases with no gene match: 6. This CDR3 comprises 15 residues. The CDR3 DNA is TGTGCCAGCAGTGGTGACAGGGGGACCGCAGATACGCAGTATTTT. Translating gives CASSGDRGTADTQYF.

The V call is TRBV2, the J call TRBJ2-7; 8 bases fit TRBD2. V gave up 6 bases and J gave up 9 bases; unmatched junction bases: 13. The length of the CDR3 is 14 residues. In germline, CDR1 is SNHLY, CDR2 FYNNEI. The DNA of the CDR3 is TGTGCCAGCAGAGATAGCGGGACCTACCTACTGCAGTACTTC. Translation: CASRDSGTYLLQYF.

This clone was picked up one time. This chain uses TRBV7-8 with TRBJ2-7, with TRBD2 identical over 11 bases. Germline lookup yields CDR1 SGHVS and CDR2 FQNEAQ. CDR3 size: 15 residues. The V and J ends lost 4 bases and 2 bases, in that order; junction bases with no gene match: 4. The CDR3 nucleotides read TGTGCCAGCAGCTCGGGACTAGCGGAAGCCTACGAGCAGTACTTC. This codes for CASSSGLAEAYEQYF.

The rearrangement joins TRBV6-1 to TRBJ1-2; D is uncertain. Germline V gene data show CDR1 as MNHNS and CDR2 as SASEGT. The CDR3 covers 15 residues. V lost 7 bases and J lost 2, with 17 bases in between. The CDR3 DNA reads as TGTGCCAGCAACCTAAACAGTTTTCTAAACTATGGCTACACCTTC. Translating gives CASNLNSFLNYGYTF.

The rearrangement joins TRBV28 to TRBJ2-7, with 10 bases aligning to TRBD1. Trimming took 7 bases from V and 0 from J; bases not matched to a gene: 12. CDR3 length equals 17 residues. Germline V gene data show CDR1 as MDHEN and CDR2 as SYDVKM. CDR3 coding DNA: TGTGCCAGCACTGACAGGGGGCGTAGGGGAACCTCCTACGAGCAGTACTTC. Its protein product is CASTDRGRRGTSYEQYF. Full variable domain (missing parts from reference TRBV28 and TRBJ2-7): DVKVTQSSRYLVKRTGEKVFLECVQDMDHENMFWYRQDPGLGLRLIYFSYDVKMKEKGDIPEGYSVSREKKERFSLILESASTNQTSMYLCASTDRGRRGTSYEQYFGPGTRLTVT.